This paragraph covers one T cell receptor beta chain sequence. Peripheral blood from each donor was collected in a volume of roughly 9.8 milliliters. A J-beta primer mix and a sample-barcoded 5' primer were used in a second PCR of roughly 7 to 12 cycles. A 12-random-nucleotide template-switch adaptor tagged each cDNA molecule. In TCRdb, the 5' RACE reads were re-called with MiXCR into one record per CDR3 protein. This sample has over 550,000 distinct CDR3 sequences, with approximately 30% found just once. The J segment lost 5 bases and the V segment lost 4 bases, leaving 7 bases of the junction unmatched. Germline CDR1 LGHNA, CDR2 YNFKEQ. The CDR3 loop spans 17 amino acids. The sample is drawn from a study of blood T cells in healthy people across ages.

Specimen: blood. The TCR was taken from an elderly woman in good health. The rearrangement uses TRBV4-2 and TRBJ2-2; TRBD2 matches 13 bases. The CDR3 DNA reads as TGTGCCAGCAGCCGGACTAGCGGGGGAGTAGATACCGGGGAGCTGTTTTTT. Encoded protein: CASSRTSGGVDTGELFF.